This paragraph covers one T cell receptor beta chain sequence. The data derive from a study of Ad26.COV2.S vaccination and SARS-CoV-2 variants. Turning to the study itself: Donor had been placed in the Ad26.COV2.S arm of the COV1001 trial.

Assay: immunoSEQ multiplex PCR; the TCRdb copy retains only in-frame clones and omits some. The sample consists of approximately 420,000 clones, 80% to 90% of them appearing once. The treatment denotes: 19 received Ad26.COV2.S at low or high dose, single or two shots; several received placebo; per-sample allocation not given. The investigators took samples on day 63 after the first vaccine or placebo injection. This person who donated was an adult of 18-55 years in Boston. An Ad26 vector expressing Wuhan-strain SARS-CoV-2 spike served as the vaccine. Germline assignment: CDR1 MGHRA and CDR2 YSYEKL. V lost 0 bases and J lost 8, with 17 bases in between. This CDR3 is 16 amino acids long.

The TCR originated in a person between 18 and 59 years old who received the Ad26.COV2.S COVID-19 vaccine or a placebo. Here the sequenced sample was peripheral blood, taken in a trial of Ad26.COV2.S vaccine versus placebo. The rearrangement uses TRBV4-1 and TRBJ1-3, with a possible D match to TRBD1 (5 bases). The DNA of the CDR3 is TGCGCCAGCAGCCAAGAATTCTACGTTGGAGGGGACACCATATATTTT. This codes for CASSQEFYVGGDTIYF.